What follows are 31 T cell receptor beta chains derived from one specimen sequenced in a study of CD4+ T cells in melanoma. Measured with immunoSEQ multiplex PCR; TCRdb has only the in-frame clones, and not every one. The repertoire holds about 140,000 clones, with over 90% as singletons. All receptors derive from a human donor with melanoma.

V and J are TRBV7-2 and TRBJ1-3; D gene unclear. Germline assignment: CDR1 SGHTA and CDR2 FQGNSA. Trimming stripped 1 base from V and 3 bases from J, with 10 bases between. The CDR3 extends over 15 amino acids. The CDR3 DNA reads as TGTGCCAGCAGCTTAGGGTCCAGCCTTGGAAACACCATATATTTT. Protein product: CASSLGSSLGNTIYF. The variable domain in full, completed from reference TRBV7-2 and TRBJ1-3, reads GAGVSQSPSNKVTEKGKDVELRCDPISGHTALYWYRQSLGQGLEFLIYFQGNSAPDKSGLPSDRFSAERTGGSVSTLTIQRTQQEDSAVYLCASSLGSSLGNTIYFGEGSWLTVV.

V is TRBV6-4 and J is TRBJ1-5; TRBD1 aligns across 8 bases. V dropped 0 bases and J dropped 3; count of bases not matched to a gene: 4. CDR3 length: 16 residues. Germline V gives CDR1 MRHNA, CDR2 SNTAGT. CDR3 in DNA: TGTGCCAGCAGTGACTCGACAGGGGACGACAATCAGCCCCAGCATTTT. It yields the protein CASSDSTGDDNQPQHF.

The CDR3 protein is CASSDSGKGNQPQHF. In DNA, the CDR3 is TGCGCCAGCAGTGATTCGGGAAAAGGCAATCAGCCCCAGCATTTT. The gene calls are TRBV10-2 and TRBJ1-5; no definite D call. Germline values: CDR1 WSHSY, CDR2 SAAADI. This CDR3 is built from 15 residues. V lost 3 bases and J 2 bases, leaving 11 bases between the germline ends.

The chain carries TRBV7-9 and TRBJ1-5, with TRBD1 as a possible D gene (5 bases). Germline loops: CDR1 SEHNR, CDR2 FQNEAQ (reference sequence). V lost 4 bases, J lost 7 bases, and 14 bases lay in between. The CDR3 has 14 residues. CDR3 residues: CASSWGGVGQPQHF. In DNA, the CDR3 is TGTGCCAGCAGCTGGGGGGGTGTTGGGCAGCCCCAGCATTTT.

This clone was observed a few times. The genes are TRBV21-1 and TRBJ2-3; TRBD1 was called by the table and not checked on the DNA. TRBV21-1 is a pseudogene locus. The CDR3 totals 16 residues. The CDR3 sequence: CASSKAQGAGTDTQYF. The CDR3 DNA reads TGTGCCAGCAGCAAAGCCCAGGGGGCCGGCACAGATACGCAGTATTTT.

This rearrangement joins TRBV7-2 to TRBJ2-2; TRBD1 is a possible D gene (6 bases). The germline V and J ends were trimmed by 5 bases and 5 bases, with 15 bases remaining between them. The CDR3 is 15 amino acids. In germline, CDR1 is SGHTA, CDR2 FQGNSA. The CDR3 DNA sequence: TGTGCCAGCAGCGGTACAGGGATAGGGACCGGGGAGCTGTTTTTT. It codes for CASSGTGIGTGELFF.

The genes are TRBV6-1 and TRBJ1-3; no definite D call. Trimming pared 4 bases from V and 2 bases from J, leaving 12 bases between. The germline V gene has CDR1 MNHNS and CDR2 SASEGT. CDR3 length: 15 amino acids. CDR3 nucleotide sequence: TGTGCCAGCAGTGTGGATATCGGGGCTGGAAACACCATATATTTT. Protein sequence: CASSVDIGAGNTIYF.

The chain has TRBV7-6 and TRBJ2-1, with TRBD2 matching over 12 bases. The CDR3 contains 21 residues. Per the germline V gene, CDR1 is SGHVS and CDR2 is FNYEAQ. Trimming removed 1 base from V and 0 bases from J; junction bases left unmatched: 13. The CDR3 coding sequence is TGTGCCAGCAGCTTAGTTTCGGCGGGACTAGCGGGTCGTTACTCCTACAATGAGCAGTTCTTC. This codes for CASSLVSAGLAGRYSYNEQFF.

A remark on this clone: At one end, the junction sequence differs from germline, possibly due to a read error. This chain joins TRBV7-9 and TRBJ1-2; no clear D. The CDR3 is made up of 12 amino acids. CDR1 SEHNR and CDR2 FQNEAQ come from the germline V gene (reference sequence). The CDR3 nucleotides are TGTGCCAGCAGCTTAGTTGGTGGGCCGCTCATATTC. Translation: CASSLVGGPLIF. The variable domain in full, completed from reference TRBV7-9 and TRBJ1-2, reads DTGVSQNPRHKITKRGQNVTFRCDPISEHNRLYWYRQTLGQGPEFLTYFQNEAQLEKSRLLSDRFSAERPKGSFSTLEIQRTEQGDSAMYLCASSLVGGPLIFGSGTRLTVV.

This chain uses TRBV6-9 with TRBJ1-6, with a weak D call TRBD1 (6 bases). V was pared by 2 bases and J by 8 bases, with 31 bases between. CDR3 length: 21 amino acids. Germline V gene data show CDR1 as MNHGY and CDR2 as SVAAGI. The CDR3 DNA reads TGTGCCAGCAGTTATCCATGGACGCCGGGGGCTTGTTTTCCCACGGATTCACCCCTCCACTTT. This sequence encodes CASSYPWTPGACFPTDSPLHF.

The J gene is TRBJ1-1, the V gene TRBV29-1, with TRBD1 identical over 10 bases. Germline V lookup: CDR1 SQVTM, CDR2 ANQGSEA. The CDR3 loop spans 15 amino acids. V lost 7 bases, J lost 2 bases, and 10 bases stayed unmatched. This CDR3 reads CSAGTGELINTEAFF. Written as DNA, the CDR3 is TGCAGCGCAGGGACAGGGGAATTAATAAACACTGAAGCTTTCTTT.

The V gene is TRBV6-5, the J gene TRBJ2-5, with D possibly matching TRBD1 (6 bases). Germline assignment: CDR1 MNHEY and CDR2 SVGAGI. V lost 4 bases and J 2 bases, leaving 11 bases between the germline ends. This CDR3 region has 14 residues. The CDR3 nucleotides read TGTGCCAGCAGTTTCGGACAGAAACAAGAGACCCAGTACTTC. Encoded protein: CASSFGQKQETQYF.

V and J are TRBV5-1 and TRBJ2-3; TRBD1 is a possible D gene (6 bases). This CDR3 spans 14 amino acids. CDR1 is SGHRS, CDR2 YFSETQ, per germline. Trimming left V 0 bases short and J 5 bases short, with 10 bases between. The CDR3 region has the DNA TGCGCCAGCAGCTTGGCTCAGGGGCAAGATACGCAGTATTTT. This translates into CASSLAQGQDTQYF.

This chain connects TRBV10-3 to TRBJ2-4; TRBD1 is a possible D gene (5 bases). CDR1 is ENHRY and CDR2 is SYGVKD in the germline V gene. V shed 6 bases and J shed 2 bases, with 8 bases lying between them. CDR3 length: 13 residues. As DNA, the CDR3 is TGTGCCATCAGAGGGGAAACCAAAAACATTCAGTACTTC. This translates into CAIRGETKNIQYF.

The rearrangement joins TRBV5-1 to TRBJ2-3, with D perhaps matching TRBD2 (7 bases). V dropped 0 bases and J dropped 5 bases, with 22 bases sitting between them. Germline values: CDR1 SGHRS, CDR2 YFSETQ. This CDR3 spans 18 amino acids. Written as DNA, the CDR3 is TGCGCCAGCAGCTTGGCCTCTGCGGGTCGGGGGGCGGGAGATACGCAGTATTTT. It translates to CASSLASAGRGAGDTQYF. The full variable domain, in which reference TRBV5-1 and TRBJ2-3 provide the parts outside the CDR3, is KAGVTQTPRYLIKTRGQQVTLSCSPISGHRSVSWYQQTPGQGLQFLFEYFSETQRNKGNFPGRFSGRQFSNSRSEMNVSTLELGDSALYLCASSLASAGRGAGDTQYFGPGTRLTVL.

The chain joins TRBV7-9 to TRBJ2-2; D is unclear. Looked up from germline, CDR1 is SEHNR and CDR2 is FQNEAQ (reference sequence). The CDR3 is 13 amino acids. V lost 1 base, J lost 5 bases, and 5 bases lay in between. The CDR3 loop reads CASSLDWTGELFF. For the CDR3, the DNA is TGTGCCAGCAGCTTAGATTGGACCGGGGAGCTGTTTTTT.

About this clone itself: Sequence at one end of the junction differs from germline and may be a read error. The chain carries TRBV19 and TRBJ1-5; maybe TRBD1 (6 bases). The CDR3 is 13 residues long. Per germline, CDR1 LNHDA and CDR2 SQIVND (reference sequence). Here the CDR3 DNA reads TGTGCCGGTAGTAGGGGCGGGGGCCAGCCCCAGCATTTT. Translated: CAGSRGGGQPQHF.

The chain joins TRBV11-2 to TRBJ1-1; no firm D call. V lost 5 bases to trimming and J lost 5 bases, with 9 bases between them. Germline lookup yields CDR1 SGHAT and CDR2 FQNNGV. This CDR3 region has 12 residues. The CDR3 DNA follows: TGTGCCAGCAGCGGCTTTGGGACTGAAGCTTTCTTT. It codes for CASSGFGTEAFF.

This chain connects TRBV9 to TRBJ1-6; the D gene is possibly TRBD1 (6 bases). Trimming removed 3 bases from V and 7 bases from J, with 11 bases in between. The CDR3 extends over 14 amino acids. Germline V lookup: CDR1 SGDLS, CDR2 YYNGEE. The CDR3 spells CASSAGDTNSPLHF. The CDR3 coding sequence is TGTGCCAGCAGCGCAGGGGACACGAATTCACCCCTCCACTTT.

This clone was detected once. The chain joins TRBV10-3 to TRBJ2-1; 10 bases match TRBD2. V shed 2 bases and J 1 base; nucleotides not matched to a gene: 2. Germline-derived CDR1 and CDR2 are ENHRY and SYGVKD. The CDR3 consists of 16 residues. CDR3 DNA sequence: TGTGCCATCAGTGAGGCTAGCGGGGGATCCTACAATGAGCAGTTCTTC. Amino acids: CAISEASGGSYNEQFF.

The chain links TRBV18 to TRBJ1-4; D remains unclear. The CDR3 sequence is 14 residues long. Germline V gene sequence: CDR1 KGHSH, CDR2 LQKENI. Trimming took 3 bases from V and 8 from J, leaving 13 bases between them. The CDR3 DNA sequence: TGTGCCAGCTCACCCACGCTGCAGAGGGAAAAACTGTTTTTT. Protein: CASSPTLQREKLFF. The whole variable domain, remainder taken from reference TRBV18 and TRBJ1-4, is NAGVMQNPRHLVRRRGQEARLRCSPMKGHSHVYWYRQLPEEGLKFMVYLQKENIIDESGMPKERFSAEFPKEGPSILRIQQVVRGDSAAYFCASSPTLQREKLFFGSGTQLSVL.

The genes are TRBV27 and TRBJ2-7, with 9 nucleotides matching TRBD1. V trimming: 2 bases; J trimming: 5 bases; junction bases outside the gene matches: 7. Per the germline V gene, CDR1 is MNHEY and CDR2 is SMNVEV (reference sequence). The CDR3 runs 15 residues. The CDR3: CASSLMGTGRNEQYF. The CDR3 nucleotides read TGTGCCAGCAGTTTAATGGGGACAGGGCGGAACGAGCAGTACTTC.

This chain links TRBV18 with TRBJ1-5, with TRBD1 matching over 8 bases. The CDR3 sequence is 15 residues long. Germline-derived CDR1 and CDR2 are KGHSH and LQKENI. After removal of 6 bases from V and 5 bases from J, the junction contained 9 bases not matched to a gene. The CDR3 DNA follows: TGTGCCAGCTCGCGGACAGGGAGTAAGGATCAGCCCCAGCATTTT. It specifies CASSRTGSKDQPQHF.

This clone was counted between two and nine times. This chain links TRBV6-1 with TRBJ1-2; the D is unclear. CDR1 is MNHNS and CDR2 is SASEGT in the germline V gene. The CDR3 sequence is 14 residues long. Trimming removed 5 bases at V and 2 bases at J, with 12 bases between. The CDR3 sequence is CASSPTGSNYGYTF. The DNA of the CDR3 is TGTGCCAGCAGTCCGACCGGATCCAACTATGGCTACACCTTC.

V is TRBV18 and J is TRBJ2-1; no clear D. V was shortened by 3 bases and J by 9 bases, with 15 bases between the two germline ends. This CDR3 is 14 amino acids long. Germline V gene lookup returns CDR1 KGHSH and CDR2 LQKENI. The CDR3 bases are TGTGCCAGCTCACCTGGGCCCGACATGGTTGAGCAGTTCTTC. Translated, it gives CASSPGPDMVEQFF.

The genes are TRBV9 and TRBJ2-1; 15 nucleotides agree with TRBD2. The CDR3 has 16 residues. The V gene end was trimmed by 4 bases and the J gene end by 8 bases; junction bases not matched to a gene: 7. CDR1 is SGDLS and CDR2 is YYNGEE in the germline V gene. CDR3 residues: CASSRGLAGGLDEQFF. In DNA, the CDR3 is TGTGCCAGCAGCCGGGGACTAGCGGGGGGCCTGGATGAGCAGTTCTTC.

The genes are TRBV18 and TRBJ2-3, with D possibly matching TRBD1 (5 bases). The V end lost 3 bases, the J end lost 5 bases, and 18 bases lay between the germline ends. The CDR3 covers 16 residues. The germline CDR1 and CDR2 sequences are KGHSH and LQKENI. CDR3 loop: CASSPQTVGSGDTQYF. The DNA of the CDR3 is TGTGCCAGCTCACCGCAGACAGTCGGGTCGGGAGATACGCAGTATTTT.

The chain recombines TRBV11-1 with TRBJ2-1; TRBD2 matches 9 bases. The CDR3 extends over 16 amino acids. Looked up from germline, CDR1 is SGHAT and CDR2 is FQDESV (reference sequence). The V segment lost 5 bases and the J segment 4 bases; nucleotides outside the gene matches: 9. The CDR3 reads CASSATGTSLYNEQFF. The CDR3 nucleotides are TGTGCCAGCAGCGCCACCGGGACTAGCCTATACAATGAGCAGTTCTTC.

The J gene is TRBJ1-2, the V gene TRBV6-5; unclear D gene. CDR1 and CDR2 (germline): MNHEY, SVGAGI. The V end lost 5 bases, the J end lost 5 bases, and 12 bases lay between the germline ends. The CDR3 runs 13 residues. In DNA, the CDR3 is TGTGCCAGCAGTCAAGTTTTAGGATATGGCTACACCTTC. Its translation: CASSQVLGYGYTF.

The V and J genes are TRBV4-2 and TRBJ2-5, with D tentatively TRBD2 (6 bases). The CDR3 sequence is 16 residues long. Trimming removed 4 bases at V and 1 base at J, with 16 bases between. Germline loops: CDR1 LGHNA, CDR2 YNFKEQ. The CDR3 sequence: CASSLRGVAGQETQYF. In DNA, the CDR3 is TGTGCCAGCAGCCTCCGCGGGGTAGCTGGCCAAGAGACCCAGTACTTC.

The V and J genes are TRBV2 and TRBJ1-5; D is unresolved. The CDR3 runs 12 residues. The V end lost 3 bases, the J end lost 5 bases, and 5 bases lay between the germline ends. The germline gives CDR1 SNHLY, CDR2 FYNNEI. The CDR3 here is CASSDRYQPQHF. CDR3 coding DNA: TGTGCCAGCAGTGACAGGTATCAGCCCCAGCATTTT.